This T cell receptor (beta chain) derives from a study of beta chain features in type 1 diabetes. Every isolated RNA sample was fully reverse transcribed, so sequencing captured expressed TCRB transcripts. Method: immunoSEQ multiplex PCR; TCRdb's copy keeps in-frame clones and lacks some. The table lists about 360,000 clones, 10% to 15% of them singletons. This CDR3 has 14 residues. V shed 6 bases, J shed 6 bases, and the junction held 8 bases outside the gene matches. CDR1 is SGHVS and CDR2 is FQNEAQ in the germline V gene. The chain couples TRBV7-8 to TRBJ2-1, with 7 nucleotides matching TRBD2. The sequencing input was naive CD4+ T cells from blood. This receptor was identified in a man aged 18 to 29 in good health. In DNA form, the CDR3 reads TGTGCCAGCAGACGGACTAGGGAGGGCAATGAGCAGTTCTTC. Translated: CASRRTREGNEQFF.